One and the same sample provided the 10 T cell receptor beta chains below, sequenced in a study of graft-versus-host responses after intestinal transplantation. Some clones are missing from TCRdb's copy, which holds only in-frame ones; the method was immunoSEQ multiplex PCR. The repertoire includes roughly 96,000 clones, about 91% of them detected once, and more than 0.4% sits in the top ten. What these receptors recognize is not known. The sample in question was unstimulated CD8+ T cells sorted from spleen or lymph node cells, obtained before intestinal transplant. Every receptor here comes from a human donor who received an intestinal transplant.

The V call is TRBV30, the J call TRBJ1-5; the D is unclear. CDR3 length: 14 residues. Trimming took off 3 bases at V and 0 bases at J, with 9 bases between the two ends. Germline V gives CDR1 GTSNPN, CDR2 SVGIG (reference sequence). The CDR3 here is CAWSLDYSNQPQHF. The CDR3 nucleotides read TGTGCCTGGAGCCTAGATTATAGCAATCAGCCCCAGCATTTT.

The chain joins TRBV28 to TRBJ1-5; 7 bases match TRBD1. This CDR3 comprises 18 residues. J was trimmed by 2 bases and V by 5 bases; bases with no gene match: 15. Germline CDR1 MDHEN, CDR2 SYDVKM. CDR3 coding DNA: TGTGCCAGCAGTCCCTGGACAGGCCCGAGTGACGGCAATCAGCCCCAGCATTTT. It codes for CASSPWTGPSDGNQPQHF.

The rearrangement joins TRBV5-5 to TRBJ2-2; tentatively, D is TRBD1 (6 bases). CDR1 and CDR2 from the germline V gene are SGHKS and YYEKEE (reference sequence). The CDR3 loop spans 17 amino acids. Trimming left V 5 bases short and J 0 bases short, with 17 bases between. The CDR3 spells CASRTGLYRTNTGELFF. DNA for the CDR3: TGTGCCAGCAGGACAGGCCTCTACAGGACGAACACCGGGGAGCTGTTTTTT.

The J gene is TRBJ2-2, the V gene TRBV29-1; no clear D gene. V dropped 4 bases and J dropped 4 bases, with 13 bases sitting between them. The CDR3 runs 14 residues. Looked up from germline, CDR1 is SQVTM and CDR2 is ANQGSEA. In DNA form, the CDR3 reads TGCAGCGTTGTGTCGACAAGTTCCACCGGGGAGCTGTTTTTT. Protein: CSVVSTSSTGELFF.

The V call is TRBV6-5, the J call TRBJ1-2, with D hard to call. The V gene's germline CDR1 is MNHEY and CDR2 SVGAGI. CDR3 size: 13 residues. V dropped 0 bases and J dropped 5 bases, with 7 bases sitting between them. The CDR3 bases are TGTGCCAGCAGTTACTCTACTCGATATGGCTACACCTTC. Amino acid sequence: CASSYSTRYGYTF.

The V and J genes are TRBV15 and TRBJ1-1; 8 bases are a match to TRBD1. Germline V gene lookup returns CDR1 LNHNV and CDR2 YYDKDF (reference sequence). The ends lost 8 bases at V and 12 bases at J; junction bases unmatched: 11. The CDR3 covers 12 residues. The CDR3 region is CATRGVDRVTFF. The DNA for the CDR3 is TGTGCCACCCGGGGGGTGGACAGGGTAACTTTCTTT.

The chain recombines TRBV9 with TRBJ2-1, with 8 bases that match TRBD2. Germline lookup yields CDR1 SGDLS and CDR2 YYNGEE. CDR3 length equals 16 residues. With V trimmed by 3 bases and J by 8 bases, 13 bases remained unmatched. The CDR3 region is CASSGTIIAGLYEQFF. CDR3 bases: TGTGCCAGCAGCGGTACGATAATAGCGGGATTGTATGAGCAGTTCTTC.

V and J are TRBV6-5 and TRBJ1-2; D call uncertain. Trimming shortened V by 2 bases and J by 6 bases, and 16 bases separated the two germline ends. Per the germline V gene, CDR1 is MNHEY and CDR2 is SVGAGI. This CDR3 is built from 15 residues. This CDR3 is CASSYGQVAADGYTF. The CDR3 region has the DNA TGTGCCAGCAGTTACGGGCAAGTGGCAGCGGATGGCTACACCTTC.

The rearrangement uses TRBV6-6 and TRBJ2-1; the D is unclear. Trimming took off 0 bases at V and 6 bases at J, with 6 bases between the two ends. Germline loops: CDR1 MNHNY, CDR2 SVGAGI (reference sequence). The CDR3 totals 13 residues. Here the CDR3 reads CASSYSAGNEQFF. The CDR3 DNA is TGTGCCAGCAGTTACTCAGCTGGCAATGAGCAGTTCTTC.

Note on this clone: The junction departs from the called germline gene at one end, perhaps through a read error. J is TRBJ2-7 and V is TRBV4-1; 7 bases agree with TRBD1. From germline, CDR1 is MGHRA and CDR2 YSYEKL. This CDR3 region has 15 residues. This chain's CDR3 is CASSHSTGPAYEHYF. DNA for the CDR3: TGCGCCAGCAGCCACTCGACAGGGCCAGCCTACGAGCATTACTTC.